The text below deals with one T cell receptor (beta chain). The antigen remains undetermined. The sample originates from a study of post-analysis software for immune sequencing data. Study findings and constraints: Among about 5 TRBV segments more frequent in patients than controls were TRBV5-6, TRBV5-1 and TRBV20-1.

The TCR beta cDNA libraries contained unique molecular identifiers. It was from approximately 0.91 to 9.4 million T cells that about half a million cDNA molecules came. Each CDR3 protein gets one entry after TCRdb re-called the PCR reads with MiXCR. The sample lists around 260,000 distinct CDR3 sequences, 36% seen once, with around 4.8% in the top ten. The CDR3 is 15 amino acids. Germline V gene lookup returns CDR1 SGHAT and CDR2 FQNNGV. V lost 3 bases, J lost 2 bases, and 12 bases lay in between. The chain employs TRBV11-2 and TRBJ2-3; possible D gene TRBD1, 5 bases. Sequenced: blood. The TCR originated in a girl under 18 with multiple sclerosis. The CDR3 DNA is TGTGCCAGCAGCTTCGGGCAGGGATTCACAGATACGCAGTATTTT. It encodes CASSFGQGFTDTQYF.